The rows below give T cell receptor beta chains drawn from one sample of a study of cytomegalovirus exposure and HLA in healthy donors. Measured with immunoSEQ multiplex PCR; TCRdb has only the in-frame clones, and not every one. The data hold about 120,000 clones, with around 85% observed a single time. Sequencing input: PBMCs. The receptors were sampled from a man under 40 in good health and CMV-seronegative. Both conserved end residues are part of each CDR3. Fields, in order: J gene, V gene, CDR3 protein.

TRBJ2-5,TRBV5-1,CASSLEVAGEETQYF
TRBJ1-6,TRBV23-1,CASSQSAGQQVSFYNSPLHF
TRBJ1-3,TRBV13,CASSPWGGAPPGNTIYF
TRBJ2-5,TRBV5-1,CASSLTAGAQETQYF
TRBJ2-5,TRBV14,CASSQDGQGFRETQYF
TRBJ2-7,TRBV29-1,CSVESGDSYEQYF
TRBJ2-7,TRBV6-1,CASSALAGFTSYEQYF
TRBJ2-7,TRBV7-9,CASSSNRAGEGYEQYF
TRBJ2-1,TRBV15,CATALGGSNEQFF
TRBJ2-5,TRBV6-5,CASRNTGGKETQYF
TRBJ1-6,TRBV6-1,CASSEVMGGNSPLHF
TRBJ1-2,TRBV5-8,CASSLDSTGHYGYTF
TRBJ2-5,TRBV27,CASSTDSQETQYF
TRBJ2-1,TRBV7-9,CASSLALLYLNEQFF
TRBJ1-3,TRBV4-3,CASSQENRAFGNTIYF
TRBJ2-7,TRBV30,CAWSPGTGGEQYF
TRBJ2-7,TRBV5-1,CASSFRSPGLAGGLSYEQYF
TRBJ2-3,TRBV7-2,CASSPGQYTDTQYF
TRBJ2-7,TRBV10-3,CATRTSGGAGNEQYF
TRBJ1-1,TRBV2,CASSSDRADEGAFF
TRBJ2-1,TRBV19,CASSMGEAVSFF
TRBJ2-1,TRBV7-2,CASSATGGTGGAEFF
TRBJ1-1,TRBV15,CATSNGGDRGRTEAFF
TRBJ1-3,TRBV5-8,CASSLQGPDSGNTIYF
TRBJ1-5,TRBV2,CASSGKGRNQPQHF
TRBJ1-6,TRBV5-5,CASSLGLQGGSNSPLHF
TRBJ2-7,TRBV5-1,CASSLTSDRVNEQYF
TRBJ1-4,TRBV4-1,CASSHIPTGNPTNEKLFF
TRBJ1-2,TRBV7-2,CASSSRQELYGYTF
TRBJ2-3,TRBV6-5,CASSYSISPPIAQYF
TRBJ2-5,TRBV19,CASSITREETQYF
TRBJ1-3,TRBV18,CASSPRAGNTIYF
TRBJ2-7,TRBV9,CASSPSLQGGGEQYF
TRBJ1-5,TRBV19,CASSVPGDRDQPQHF
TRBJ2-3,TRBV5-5,CASTPTQGVDTQYF
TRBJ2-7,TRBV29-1,CSVESEDRSYEQYF
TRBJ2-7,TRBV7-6,CASSLPQQGYHEQYF
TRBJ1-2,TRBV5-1,CASSGSPGEYGYTF
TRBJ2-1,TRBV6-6,CASSRTTGYNEQFF
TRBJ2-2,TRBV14,CASSPPGPSAGGELFF
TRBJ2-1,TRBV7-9,CASSLGFRGQGEQFF
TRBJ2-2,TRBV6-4,CASSGGQTGELFF
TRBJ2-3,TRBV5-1,CASSQGAKDTQYF
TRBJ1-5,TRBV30,CAWSGQSNQPQHF
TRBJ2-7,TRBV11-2,CASSSQALITYEQYF
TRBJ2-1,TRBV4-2,CASSQEYGLAATYNEQFF
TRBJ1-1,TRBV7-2,CASSLEPDRVGTEAFF
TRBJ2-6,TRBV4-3,CASSQDKGTGANGLTF
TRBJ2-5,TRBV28,CASRPRWRAGETQYF
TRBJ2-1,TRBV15,CATSRDMREQFF
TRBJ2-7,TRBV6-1,CASTRQGNSYEQYF
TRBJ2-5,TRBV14,CASSQGLGVETQYF
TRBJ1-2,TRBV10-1,CASSESRGLYGYTF
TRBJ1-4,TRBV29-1,CSARKDSTNEKLFF
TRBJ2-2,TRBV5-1,CASSFRESGAGELFF